This TCR beta chain was captured in a study of cytomegalovirus exposure and HLA in healthy donors. Donors counted as nominally healthy when sampled, yet unrecorded immune exposures were likely. PCR involved 60 Vbeta and 13 Jbeta primers. Sequenced by immunoSEQ multiplex PCR; TCRdb stores in-frame clones only, minus some. The listing records some 150,000 clones. This CDR3 spans 21 amino acids. Germline loops: CDR1 GTSNPN, CDR2 SVGIG (reference sequence). The V gene end was trimmed by 0 bases and the J gene end by 0 bases; junction bases not matched to a gene: 12. Study-wide results and caveats: It emerged from a later analysis that several of the most significant clusters appeared to be linked to common viral pathogens. A few chains linked to CMV were shown in vitro to be specific for CMV antigens. Within the data, a cluster of highly shared sequence variants was likely a sequencing artifact.

Points on this clone: Its target is not known.

The sequenced sample consisted of PBMCs. The receptor's source is a man aged 35 to 55 in good health and CMV-seronegative. The chain is built from TRBV30 and TRBJ2-1; 15 bases align to TRBD2. CDR3 region: CAWSVRSGTSGGPYSYNEQFF. DNA for the CDR3: TGTGCCTGGAGTGTAAGGTCGGGGACTAGCGGGGGGCCCTACTCCTACAATGAGCAGTTCTTC.